The 29 T cell receptor beta chains listed next were all sequenced from one sample in a study of cytomegalovirus exposure and HLA in healthy donors (dated by TCRdb to 2017 to 2019). Receptor libraries were prepared by the immunoSEQ multiplex PCR assay. The multiplex PCR relied on a mix of 60 forward primers for TCR Vbeta segments and 13 reverse primers for TCR Jbeta segments. The table comes from immuneACCESS by way of TCRdb, which keeps in-frame sequences with V and J called. Part of the clones is missing from these tables; in studies checked, under half for an unresolved V gene and the rest for unknown reasons. The sample table shows over 150,000 clones, and roughly 80% are seen once. The ten largest make up approximately 6.8% of the sample. The sample comprised PBMCs. These receptors came from a man aged 25-40 years in good health and CMV-seropositive.

The rearrangement uses TRBV27 and TRBJ2-3, with D possibly TRBD2 on 5 matching bases. Germline loops: CDR1 MNHEY, CDR2 SMNVEV (reference sequence). The CDR3 sequence is 14 residues long. V was shortened by 5 bases and J by 4 bases, with 13 bases between the two germline ends. This CDR3 is CASSSASYSDTQYF. Here the CDR3 DNA reads TGTGCCAGCAGTAGTGCTAGCTATTCAGATACGCAGTATTTT.

This sequence joins TRBV9 and TRBJ2-7, with D possibly being TRBD1 (6 bases). The V and J ends lost 0 bases and 2 bases respectively, with 12 bases between them. Germline assignment: CDR1 SGDLS and CDR2 YYNGEE. This CDR3 contains 15 residues. CDR3 region: CASSVGDRSTYEQYF. In DNA, the CDR3 is TGTGCCAGCAGCGTAGGTGACAGGTCAACCTACGAGCAGTACTTC.

CDR3 sequence reads: CASSLEPKGQPVNEQFF. The DNA for the CDR3 is TGCGCCAGCAGCCTGGAACCCAAGGGACAGCCAGTCAATGAGCAGTTCTTC. V and J are TRBV4-1 and TRBJ2-1, with 7 bases identical to TRBD1. Unmatched junction bases numbered 15, after V lost 4 bases and J lost 6 bases. Germline V gene sequence: CDR1 MGHRA, CDR2 YSYEKL. This CDR3 has 17 residues.

The sample holds a few counts of this clone. V is TRBV5-4 and J is TRBJ1-1; no firm D call. V was clipped by 4 bases and J by 4 bases, with 11 bases between them. The CDR3 is made up of 13 amino acids. Germline V gene data show CDR1 as SGHNT and CDR2 as YYREEE (reference sequence). For the CDR3, the DNA is TGTGCCAGCAGCCCCCAGAGGAGCACTGAAGCTTTCTTT. Translating gives CASSPQRSTEAFF.

V usage is TRBV25-1 and J usage is TRBJ2-7; unclear D gene. The germline V gene has CDR1 MGHDK and CDR2 SYGVNS. The CDR3 is 11 residues long. The germline V and J ends were trimmed by 7 bases and 6 bases, with 10 bases remaining between them. The CDR3 here is CASMSVGEQYF. The CDR3 DNA reads as TGTGCCAGCATGAGCGTGGGCGAGCAGTACTTC.

The chain combines TRBV30 with TRBJ2-1; tentative D call: TRBD2 (5 bases). This CDR3 comprises 13 residues. Germline V gives CDR1 GTSNPN, CDR2 SVGIG (reference sequence). Trimming took 4 bases from V and 0 from J, leaving 7 bases between them. CDR3 sequence (DNA): TGTGCCTGGACGGGGAGCTCCTACAATGAGCAGTTCTTC. Its translation: CAWTGSSYNEQFF.

This chain uses TRBV19 with TRBJ1-6; D might be TRBD1 (6 bases). V gave up 7 bases and J gave up 5 bases, with 9 bases separating them. The CDR3 runs to 13 residues. Germline V gene data show CDR1 as LNHDA and CDR2 as SQIVND (reference sequence). As DNA, the CDR3 is TGTGCCAGTATGGGGGGGCATAATTCACCCCTCCACTTT. This translates into CASMGGHNSPLHF.

This clone was picked up one time. The chain recombines TRBV4-3 with TRBJ2-5; TRBD2 matches 8 bases. The DNA end lines up better with TRBJ2-7; the J call may be wrong. The CDR3 sequence is 16 residues long. Germline-derived CDR1 and CDR2 are LGHNA and YSLEER. The CDR3 sequence is CASSQDGSGGSYEQYF. The CDR3 nucleotides are TGCGCCAGCAGCCAAGATGGCAGCGGGGGATCCTACGAGCAGTACTTC.

CDR3 nucleotide sequence: TGCGCCAGCAGCCATGCTGGGGGCGGGGAGCAGTTCTTC. Translation: CASSHAGGGEQFF. The chain has TRBV4-1 and TRBJ2-1; possible D gene TRBD1, 6 bases. The germline V gene has CDR1 MGHRA and CDR2 YSYEKL. The CDR3 runs to 13 residues. With 3 bases removed from V and 10 bases from J, the gap between germline ends came to 13 bases.

The CDR3 reads CASSPLGGENTEAFF. The CDR3 DNA follows: TGCGCCAGCAGCCCACTTGGGGGGGAGAACACTGAAGCTTTCTTT. The V and J genes are TRBV4-3 and TRBJ1-1; possibly TRBD1 for D (5 bases). The germline V gene encodes CDR1 LGHNA and CDR2 YSLEER. The V end was cut by 4 bases, the J end by 1 base, with 13 bases between. The CDR3 consists of 15 residues.

The V and J genes are TRBV7-2 and TRBJ1-2; D gene ambiguous. The CDR3 is made up of 15 amino acids. Deletions cut 5 bases from V and 4 bases from J, with 17 bases between. Germline loops: CDR1 SGHTA, CDR2 FQGNSA. This CDR3 is CASSISTVWAYGYTF. DNA of the CDR3: TGTGCCAGCAGCATCTCGACCGTTTGGGCCTATGGCTACACCTTC.

V gene TRBV5-4 combines with J gene TRBJ2-7; a possible D gene is TRBD1 (6 bases). Between the trimmed V and J ends, which lost 4 bases and 5 bases, there was a span of 22 bases. Germline V gene lookup returns CDR1 SGHNT and CDR2 YYREEE (reference sequence). The CDR3 loop spans 16 amino acids. The CDR3 loop is CASSPRKVVGDNEQYF. DNA for the CDR3: TGTGCCAGCAGCCCGCGCAAGGTCGTAGGGGACAACGAGCAGTACTTC.

The V and J genes are TRBV27 and TRBJ1-2; TRBD1 matches at 8 bases. The germline gives CDR1 MNHEY, CDR2 SMNVEV (reference sequence). The CDR3 is made up of 13 amino acids. V gave up 6 bases and J gave up 8 bases; unmatched junction bases: 8. DNA for the CDR3: TGTGCCAGCAGCTTCAGGGGGCGTGGGGGCTACACCTTC. Protein sequence: CASSFRGRGGYTF.

This chain uses TRBV19 with TRBJ2-5; the D gene is possibly TRBD2 (6 bases). V dropped 5 bases and J dropped 5 bases, with 12 bases sitting between them. CDR3 length equals 13 residues. The germline gives CDR1 LNHDA, CDR2 SQIVND (reference sequence). In DNA, the CDR3 is TGTGCCAGTAGTCGGGGGTTTGGCGAGACCCAGTACTTC. This gives the protein CASSRGFGETQYF.

The chain links TRBV5-5 to TRBJ2-7; D is unresolved. Per germline, CDR1 SGHKS and CDR2 YYEKEE (reference sequence). The ends were cut back, 4 bases at V and 2 bases at J, with 7 bases in the middle. The CDR3 length is 12 residues. For the CDR3, the DNA is TGTGCCAGCAGCCGCCCAGCCTACGAGCAGTACTTC. This translates into CASSRPAYEQYF.

The chain combines TRBV30 with TRBJ2-3, with TRBD2 matching over 8 bases. J gave up 4 bases and V 1 base, and 7 bases lay outside the gene matches. Germline assignment: CDR1 GTSNPN and CDR2 SVGIG (reference sequence). This CDR3 comprises 15 residues. Written as DNA, the CDR3 is TGTGCCTGGAGTGGGGATAGCGGGATTTCAGATACGCAGTATTTT. This sequence encodes CAWSGDSGISDTQYF.

This clone was detected only once. The rearrangement links TRBV2 to TRBJ1-5, with D possibly matching TRBD1 (6 bases). Trimming took off 7 bases at V and 7 bases at J, with 17 bases between the two ends. CDR1 SNHLY and CDR2 FYNNEI come from the germline V gene. The CDR3 loop spans 14 amino acids. The CDR3 bases are TGTGCCAGCAACTTCAACAGGGTGGCCCAGCCCCAGCATTTT. Its translation: CASNFNRVAQPQHF.

The V gene is TRBV19, the J gene TRBJ2-2, with unresolved D. The CDR3 is made up of 14 amino acids. Deletions cut 0 bases from V and 5 bases from J, with 7 bases between. Germline V lookup: CDR1 LNHDA, CDR2 SQIVND (reference sequence). The CDR3 loop is CASSIDLTTGELFF. CDR3 nucleotide sequence: TGTGCCAGTAGTATAGATCTTACTACCGGGGAGCTGTTTTTT. Variable domain in full (rest from reference TRBV19 and TRBJ2-2): DGGITQSPKYLFRKEGQNVTLSCEQNLNHDAMYWYRQDPGQGLRLIYYSQIVNDFQKGDIAEGYSVSREKKESFPLTVTSAQKNPTAFYLCASSIDLTTGELFFGEGSRLTVL.

The chain has TRBV6-1 and TRBJ2-2, with 11 bases identical to TRBD2. This CDR3 is 16 amino acids long. J gave up 6 bases and V 4 bases, and 7 bases lay outside the gene matches. The V gene's germline CDR1 is MNHNS and CDR2 SASEGT. The CDR3 sequence: CASSVRLAGNPGELFF. The CDR3 nucleotides are TGTGCCAGCAGTGTCCGACTAGCGGGAAACCCCGGGGAGCTGTTTTTT.

This chain connects TRBV7-2 to TRBJ2-3; the match to TRBD2 covers 14 bases. V lost 5 bases, J lost 5 bases, and 3 bases stayed unmatched. CDR3 length equals 15 residues. Germline V CDR1 and CDR2: SGHTA, FQGNSA. The CDR3 loop is CASSTGLAGVDTQYF. The DNA of the CDR3 is TGTGCCAGCAGCACGGGACTAGCGGGGGTAGATACGCAGTATTTT.

This chain connects TRBV30 to TRBJ1-1; D possibly corresponds to TRBD1 (6 bases). The V and J ends lost 2 bases and 0 bases respectively, with 13 bases between them. CDR1 and CDR2 (germline): GTSNPN, SVGIG (reference sequence). The CDR3 length is 15 residues. CDR3 coding DNA: TGTGCCTGGAGTACGCGGGGGGCGGTGAACACTGAAGCTTTCTTT. This sequence encodes CAWSTRGAVNTEAFF.

The CDR3 here is CASSSRTGVYGYTF. DNA of the CDR3: TGTGCCAGTAGTTCCCGGACGGGAGTCTATGGCTACACCTTC. The chain links TRBV19 to TRBJ1-2; D remains unclear. From germline, CDR1 is LNHDA and CDR2 SQIVND (reference sequence). The CDR3 is 14 residues long. Trimming removed 5 bases from V and 4 bases from J, with 14 bases in between.

The rearrangement uses TRBV6-1 and TRBJ1-5, with TRBD1 matching over 12 bases. The CDR3 length is 16 residues. Germline CDR1 reads MNHNS; CDR2 reads SASEGT. The V gene end was trimmed by 3 bases and the J gene end by 6 bases; junction bases not matched to a gene: 6. The CDR3 DNA reads TGTGCCAGCAGTGAGGGACAGGGGGCGCGAGGTCAGCCCCAGCATTTT. This codes for CASSEGQGARGQPQHF.

V and J are TRBV12-5 and TRBJ1-5; possible D gene TRBD1, 5 bases. Looked up from germline, CDR1 is LGHNT and CDR2 is FRNRAP. V was pared by 0 bases and J by 1 base, with 13 bases between. The CDR3 runs to 17 residues. The CDR3 protein is CASGLVISGLSNQPQHF. CDR3 nucleotide sequence: TGTGCTAGTGGTTTGGTAATTTCAGGGCTCAGCAATCAGCCCCAGCATTTT.

This chain links TRBV28 with TRBJ2-5; maybe TRBD2 (6 bases). The germline CDR1 and CDR2 sequences are MDHEN and SYDVKM. The CDR3 has 15 residues. Trimming left V 1 base short and J 9 bases short, with 18 bases between. CDR3 protein: CASSLYGSAGTAQYF. The CDR3, as DNA: TGTGCCAGCAGTTTATACGGGAGTGCAGGCACGGCCCAGTACTTC.

The chain recombines TRBV7-2 with TRBJ2-3, with 8 bases fitting TRBD2. Germline CDR1 reads SGHTA; CDR2 reads FQGNSA. After removal of 1 base from V and 6 bases from J, the junction contained 6 bases not matched to a gene. The CDR3 covers 15 residues. CDR3 in amino acids: CASSLGGGGPDTQYF. The CDR3 DNA follows: TGTGCCAGCAGCTTAGGGGGCGGGGGGCCTGATACGCAGTATTTT.

The CDR3 sequence is CASRARGQNTEAFF. CDR3 sequence (DNA): TGTGCCAGCAGGGCCCGGGGTCAGAACACTGAAGCTTTCTTT. The chain joins TRBV6-5 to TRBJ1-1; no reliable D call. CDR1 and CDR2 from the germline V gene are MNHEY and SVGAGI. V gave up 6 bases and J gave up 1 base, with 12 bases separating them. The CDR3 sequence is 14 residues long.

The V gene is TRBV5-1, the J gene TRBJ2-3, with 7 bases lining up with TRBD1. Germline CDR1 SGHRS, CDR2 YFSETQ. This CDR3 has 14 residues. V was clipped by 4 bases and J by 3 bases; unmatched bases: 5. CDR3 region: CASSETGFTDTQYF. CDR3 DNA sequence: TGCGCCAGCAGCGAGACAGGGTTTACAGATACGCAGTATTTT. The whole variable domain, remainder taken from reference TRBV5-1 and TRBJ2-3, is KAGVTQTPRYLIKTRGQQVTLSCSPISGHRSVSWYQQTPGQGLQFLFEYFSETQRNKGNFPGRFSGRQFSNSRSEMNVSTLELGDSALYLCASSETGFTDTQYFGPGTRLTVL.

This clone has just a few counts. V usage is TRBV10-3 and J usage is TRBJ2-3; 7 bases fit TRBD2. CDR3 length equals 14 residues. V was pared by 5 bases and J by 0 bases, with 2 bases of the junction left unmatched. Germline assignment: CDR1 ENHRY and CDR2 SYGVKD. As DNA, the CDR3 is TGTGCCATCAGTCCGGGGGGTAGCACAGATACGCAGTATTTT. Protein sequence: CAISPGGSTDTQYF.